This T cell receptor beta chain was captured by sequencing in a study of yellow fever vaccine responses in identical twins. On this clonotype: Its cognate antigen is unknown.

One entry per CDR3 protein results from TCRdb running MiXCR on the RT-PCR reads. This table holds about 34,000 distinct CDR3 sequences, 45% to 65% found once. The CDR3 covers 9 residues. The germline CDR1 and CDR2 sequences are DFQATT and SNEGSKA (reference sequence). Study findings and constraints: After vaccination, twins' T cell response reportedly seemed partly convergent, partly personalized.

The TCR was taken from a woman aged 18 to 35 who received the yellow fever vaccine. The source was T cells from blood (PBMCs), unsorted or a sorted subset (not recorded which), collected before or after yellow fever vaccination (not recorded which). The chain is built from TRBV20-1 and TRBJ2-3; unclear D gene. CDR3: CTLGDTQYF. The DNA of the CDR3 is TGCACCTTAGGGGATACGCAGTATTTT.